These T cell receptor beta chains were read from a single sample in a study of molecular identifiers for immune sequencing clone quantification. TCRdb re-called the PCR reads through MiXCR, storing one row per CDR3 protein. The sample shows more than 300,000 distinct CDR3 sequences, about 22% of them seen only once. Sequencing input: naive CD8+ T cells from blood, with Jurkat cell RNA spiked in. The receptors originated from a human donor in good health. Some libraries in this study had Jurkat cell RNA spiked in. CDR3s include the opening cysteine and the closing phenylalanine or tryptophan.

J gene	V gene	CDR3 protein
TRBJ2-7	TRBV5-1	CASSPRGELPYEQYF
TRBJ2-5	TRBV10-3	CAISDPGLHQETQYF
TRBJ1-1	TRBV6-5	CASSPPTGEAFF
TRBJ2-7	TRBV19	CASSPELAIPLEQYF
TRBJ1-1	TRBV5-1	CASSWGGMNTEAFF
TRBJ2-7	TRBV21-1	CASSPRATTGFSYEQYF
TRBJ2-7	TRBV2	CASTEGKRSYEQYF
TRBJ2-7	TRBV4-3	CASSPGTGLSYEQYF
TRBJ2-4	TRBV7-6	CASSRDPSGSVEDIQYF
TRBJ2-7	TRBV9	CASSPGTTTYEQYF
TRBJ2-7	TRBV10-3	CAISDDGTGSYEQYF
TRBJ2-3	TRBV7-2	CASSPGLAGFTDTQYF
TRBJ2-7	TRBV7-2	CASSMGTSGSDEQYF
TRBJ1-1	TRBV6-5	CASSYYQGTMNTEAFF
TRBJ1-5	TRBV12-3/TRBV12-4	CASSPRGAGNQPQHF
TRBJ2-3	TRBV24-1	CATSDLGGSTDTQYF
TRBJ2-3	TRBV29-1	CSVEERPLTDTQYF
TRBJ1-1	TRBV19	CASNFLGREGQWVNTEAFF
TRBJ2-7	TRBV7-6	CASSLVRDGSSYEQYF
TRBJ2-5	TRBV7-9	CASSPQGTMETQYF
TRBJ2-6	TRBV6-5	CASSYGVGAGANVLTF
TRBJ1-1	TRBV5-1	CASSLHPEEVNTEAFF
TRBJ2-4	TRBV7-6	CASVDFSKAKNIQYF
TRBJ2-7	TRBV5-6	CASSLGGQVLYEQYF
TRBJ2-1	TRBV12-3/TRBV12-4	CASIRDRGHNEQFF
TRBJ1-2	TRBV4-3	CASSHYRANYGYTF
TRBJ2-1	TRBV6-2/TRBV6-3	CASSFTGGFNEQFF
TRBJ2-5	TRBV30	CAWRPPQGPETQYF
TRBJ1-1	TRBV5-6	CASSLLSGFEAFF
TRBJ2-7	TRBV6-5	CASSPREVFRHEQYF
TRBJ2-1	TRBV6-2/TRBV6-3	CASSYSKLVPSSYNEQFF
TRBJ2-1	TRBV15	CATSIRLVQGYNEQFF
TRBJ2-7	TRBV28	CASSLWGASYEQYF
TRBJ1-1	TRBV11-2	CASSLTGVPEAFF
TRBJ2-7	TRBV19	CASSFAGGAYEQYF
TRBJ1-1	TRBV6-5	CASSTPGGGYTEAFF
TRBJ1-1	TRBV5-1	CASSSPGQGANTEAFF
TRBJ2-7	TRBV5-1	CASSPGLASPYEQYF
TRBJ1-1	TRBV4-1	CASSQDRRAGTEAFF
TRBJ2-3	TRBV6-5	CASSQCSVTATDTQYF